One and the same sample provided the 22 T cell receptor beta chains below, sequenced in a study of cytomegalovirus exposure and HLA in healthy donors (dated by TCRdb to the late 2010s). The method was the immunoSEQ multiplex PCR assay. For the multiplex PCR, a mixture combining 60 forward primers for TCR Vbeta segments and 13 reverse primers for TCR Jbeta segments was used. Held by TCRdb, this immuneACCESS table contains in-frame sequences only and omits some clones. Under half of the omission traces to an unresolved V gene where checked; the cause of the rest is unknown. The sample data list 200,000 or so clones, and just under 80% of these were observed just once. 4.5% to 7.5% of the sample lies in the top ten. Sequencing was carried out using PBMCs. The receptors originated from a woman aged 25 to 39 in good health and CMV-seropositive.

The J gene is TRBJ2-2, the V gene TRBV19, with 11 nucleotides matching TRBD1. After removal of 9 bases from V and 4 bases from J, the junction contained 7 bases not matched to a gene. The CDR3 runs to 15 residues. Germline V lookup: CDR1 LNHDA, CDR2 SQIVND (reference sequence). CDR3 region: CASSRTGGITGELFF. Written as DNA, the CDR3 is TGTGCCAGCAGCAGGACAGGGGGCATCACCGGGGAGCTGTTTTTT.

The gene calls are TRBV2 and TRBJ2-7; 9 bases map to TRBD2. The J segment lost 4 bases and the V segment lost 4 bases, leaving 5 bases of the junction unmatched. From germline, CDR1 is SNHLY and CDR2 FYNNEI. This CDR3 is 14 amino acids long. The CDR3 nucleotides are TGTGCCAGCAGTGTGGGCGGGAGGGGTTACGAGCAGTACTTC. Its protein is CASSVGGRGYEQYF.

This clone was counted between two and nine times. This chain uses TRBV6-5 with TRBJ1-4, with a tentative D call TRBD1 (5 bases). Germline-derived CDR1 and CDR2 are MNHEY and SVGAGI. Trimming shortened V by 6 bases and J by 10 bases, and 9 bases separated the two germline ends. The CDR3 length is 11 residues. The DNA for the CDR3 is TGTGCCAGCAGATGGGGGGGAAAACTGTTTTTT. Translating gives CASRWGGKLFF.

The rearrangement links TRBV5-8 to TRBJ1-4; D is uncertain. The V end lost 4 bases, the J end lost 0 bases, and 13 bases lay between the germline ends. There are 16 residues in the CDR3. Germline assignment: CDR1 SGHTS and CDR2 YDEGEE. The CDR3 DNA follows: TGTGCCAGCAGCCGAAAACTAGTTGCAACTAATGAAAAACTGTTTTTT. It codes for CASSRKLVATNEKLFF.

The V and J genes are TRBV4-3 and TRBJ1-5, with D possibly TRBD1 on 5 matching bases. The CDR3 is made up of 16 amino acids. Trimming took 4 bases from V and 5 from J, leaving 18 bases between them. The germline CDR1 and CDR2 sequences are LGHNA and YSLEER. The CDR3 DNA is TGCGCCAGCAGCCGGATTCTAGGGGTAGGGGATCAGCCCCAGCATTTT. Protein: CASSRILGVGDQPQHF.

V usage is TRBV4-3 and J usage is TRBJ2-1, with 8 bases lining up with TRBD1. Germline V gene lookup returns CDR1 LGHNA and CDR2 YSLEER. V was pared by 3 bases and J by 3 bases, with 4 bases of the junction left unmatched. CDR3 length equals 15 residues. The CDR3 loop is CASSHHGQGYNEQFF. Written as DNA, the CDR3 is TGCGCCAGCAGCCATCACGGACAGGGCTACAATGAGCAGTTCTTC.

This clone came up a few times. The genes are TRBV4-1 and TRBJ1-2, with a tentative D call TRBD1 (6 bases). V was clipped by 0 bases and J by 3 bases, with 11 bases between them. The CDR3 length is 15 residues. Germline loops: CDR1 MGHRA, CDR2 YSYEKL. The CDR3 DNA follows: TGCGCCAGCAGCCAAGACGACAGGCCTGACTATGGCTACACCTTC. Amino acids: CASSQDDRPDYGYTF.

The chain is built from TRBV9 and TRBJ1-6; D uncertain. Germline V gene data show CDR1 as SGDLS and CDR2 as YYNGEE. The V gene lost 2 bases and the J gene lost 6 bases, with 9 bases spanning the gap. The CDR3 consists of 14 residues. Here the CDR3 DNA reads TGTGCCAGCAGCGTCGGGGTTTCTAATTCACCCCTCCACTTT. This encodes CASSVGVSNSPLHF.

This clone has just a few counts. This CDR3 is CANKPRSTDTQYF. The CDR3 DNA reads TGCGCCAATAAACCTAGGAGCACAGATACGCAGTATTTT. V usage is TRBV10-1 and J usage is TRBJ2-3; D unclear. The ends were cut back, 10 bases at V and 0 bases at J, with 11 bases in the middle. Germline CDR1 is WNHNN and CDR2 is SYGVQD (reference sequence). The CDR3 runs to 13 residues.

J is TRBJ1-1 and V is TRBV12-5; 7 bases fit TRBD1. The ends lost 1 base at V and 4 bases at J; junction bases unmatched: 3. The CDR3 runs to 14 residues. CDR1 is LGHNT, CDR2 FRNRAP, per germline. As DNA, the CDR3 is TGTGCTAGTGGTTTGGGCCGGGACAGCACTGAAGCTTTCTTT. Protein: CASGLGRDSTEAFF.

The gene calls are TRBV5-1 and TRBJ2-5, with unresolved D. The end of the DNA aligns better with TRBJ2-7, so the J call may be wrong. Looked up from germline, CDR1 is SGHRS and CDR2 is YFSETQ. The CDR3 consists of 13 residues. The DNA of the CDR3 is TGCGCCAGCAGCTTGGGATTACTCTACGAGCAGTACTTC. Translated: CASSLGLLYEQYF.

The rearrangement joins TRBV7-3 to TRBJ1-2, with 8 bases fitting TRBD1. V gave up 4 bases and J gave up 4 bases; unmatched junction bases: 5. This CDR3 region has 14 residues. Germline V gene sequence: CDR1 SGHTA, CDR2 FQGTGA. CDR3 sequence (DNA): TGTGCCAGCAGCTGGGGAGGACAGGGCTATGGCTACACCTTC. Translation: CASSWGGQGYGYTF.

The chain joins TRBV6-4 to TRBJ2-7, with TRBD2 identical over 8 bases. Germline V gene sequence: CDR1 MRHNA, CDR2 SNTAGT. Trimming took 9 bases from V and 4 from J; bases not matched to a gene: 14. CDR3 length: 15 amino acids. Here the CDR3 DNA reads TGTGCCAGAACCTCACTCGATAGCGGGGTATACGAGCAGTACTTC. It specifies CARTSLDSGVYEQYF.

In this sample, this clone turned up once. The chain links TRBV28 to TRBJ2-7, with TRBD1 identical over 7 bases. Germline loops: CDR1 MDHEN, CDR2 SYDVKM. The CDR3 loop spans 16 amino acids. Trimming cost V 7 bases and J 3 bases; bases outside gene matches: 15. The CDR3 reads CASTPHSTGTGYEQYF. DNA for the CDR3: TGTGCCAGCACACCCCACTCGACAGGGACCGGCTACGAGCAGTACTTC. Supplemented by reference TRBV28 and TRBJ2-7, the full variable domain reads DVKVTQSSRYLVKRTGEKVFLECVQDMDHENMFWYRQDPGLGLRLIYFSYDVKMKEKGDIPEGYSVSREKKERFSLILESASTNQTSMYLCASTPHSTGTGYEQYFGPGTRLTVT.

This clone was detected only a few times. The CDR3 DNA sequence: TGTGCCAGCGGACATCAAAACACCATATATTTT. It yields the protein CASGHQNTIYF. The V call is TRBV6-1, the J call TRBJ1-3; a weak D match, TRBD1 (5 bases). The CDR3 sequence is 11 residues long. CDR1 is MNHNS and CDR2 is SASEGT in the germline V gene. The V gene lost 8 bases and the J gene lost 6 bases, with 8 bases spanning the gap.

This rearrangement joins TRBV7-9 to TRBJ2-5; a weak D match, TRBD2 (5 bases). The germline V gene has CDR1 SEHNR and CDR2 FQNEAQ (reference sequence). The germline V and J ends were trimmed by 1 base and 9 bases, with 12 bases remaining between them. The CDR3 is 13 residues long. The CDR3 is CASSLEGIGAQYF. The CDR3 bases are TGTGCCAGCAGCTTAGAAGGGATCGGGGCCCAGTACTTC. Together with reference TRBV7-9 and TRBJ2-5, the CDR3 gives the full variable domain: DTGVSQNPRHKITKRGQNVTFRCDPISEHNRLYWYRQTLGQGPEFLTYFQNEAQLEKSRLLSDRFSAERPKGSFSTLEIQRTEQGDSAMYLCASSLEGIGAQYFGPGTRLLVL.

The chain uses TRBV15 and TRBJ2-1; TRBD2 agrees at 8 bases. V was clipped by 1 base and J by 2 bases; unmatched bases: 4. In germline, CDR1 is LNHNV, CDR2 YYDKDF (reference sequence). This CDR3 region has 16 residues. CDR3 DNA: TGTGCCACCAGCAGAGTTAGCGGGATACCCTACAATGAGCAGTTCTTC. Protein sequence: CATSRVSGIPYNEQFF.

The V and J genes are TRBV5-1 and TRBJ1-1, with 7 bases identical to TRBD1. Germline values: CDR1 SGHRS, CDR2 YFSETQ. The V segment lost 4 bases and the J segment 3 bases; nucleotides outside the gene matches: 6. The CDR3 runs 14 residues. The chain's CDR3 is CASSQTRGHTEAFF. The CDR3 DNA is TGCGCCAGCAGCCAGACTAGGGGGCACACTGAAGCTTTCTTT.

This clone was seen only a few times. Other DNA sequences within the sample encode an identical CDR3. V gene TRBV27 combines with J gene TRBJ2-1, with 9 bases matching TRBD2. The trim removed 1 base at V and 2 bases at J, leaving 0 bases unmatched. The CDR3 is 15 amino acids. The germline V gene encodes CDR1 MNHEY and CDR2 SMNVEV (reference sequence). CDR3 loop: CASSLLAGAYNEQFF. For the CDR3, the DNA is TGTGCCAGCAGTTTATTAGCGGGGGCCTACAATGAGCAGTTCTTC.

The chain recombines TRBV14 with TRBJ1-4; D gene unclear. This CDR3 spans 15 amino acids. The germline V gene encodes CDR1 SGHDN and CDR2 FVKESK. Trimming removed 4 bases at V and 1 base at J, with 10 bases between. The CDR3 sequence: CASSLPGGTNEKLFF. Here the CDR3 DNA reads TGTGCCAGCAGCCTTCCAGGAGGAACTAATGAAAAACTGTTTTTT.

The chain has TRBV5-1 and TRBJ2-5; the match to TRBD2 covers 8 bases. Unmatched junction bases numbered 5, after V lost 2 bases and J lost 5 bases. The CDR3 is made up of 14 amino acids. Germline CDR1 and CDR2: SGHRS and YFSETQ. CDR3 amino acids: CASSLAGAYETQYF. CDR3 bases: TGCGCCAGCAGCTTAGCGGGAGCCTATGAGACCCAGTACTTC.

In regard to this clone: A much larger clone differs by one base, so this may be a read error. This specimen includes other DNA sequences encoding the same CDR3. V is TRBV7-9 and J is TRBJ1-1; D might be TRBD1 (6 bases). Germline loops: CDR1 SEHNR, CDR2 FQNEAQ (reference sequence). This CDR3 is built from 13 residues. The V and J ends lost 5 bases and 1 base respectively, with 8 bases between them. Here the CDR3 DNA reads TGTGCCAGCAGCCTACAGGGGAACACTGAAGCTTTCTTT. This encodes CASSLQGNTEAFF.